Here is one TCR beta chain with its context. Its antigen is currently unknown. This sample was included in a study of cytomegalovirus exposure and HLA in healthy donors. Study-wide context: A later analysis reported the approximately 120 validation repertoires used the same platform as the 550 to 800 first-cohort repertoires.

This table comes from immunoSEQ multiplex PCR, and its TCRdb copy is limited to in-frame clones, with some not included. The data show 120,000 to 150,000 clones, over 80% seen once. The CDR3 extends over 17 amino acids. The V gene's germline CDR1 is SGDLS and CDR2 YYNGEE. V shed 1 base, J shed 8 bases, and the junction held 15 bases outside the gene matches. Study results and caveats: Many donors carried some public TCRs, although rarity characterized most TCR sequences. A few of the chains that were CMV-associated were confirmed in vitro to be specific for CMV antigens. The authors enumerated around 150 TCR beta chains as linked to cytomegalovirus.

The sample comprised PBMCs. This clonotype originated in a young man in good health and CMV-seropositive. The J gene is TRBJ2-4, the V gene TRBV9; 7 bases map to TRBD1. CDR3 region: CASSVSGQVVKGDIQYF. The DNA of the CDR3 is TGTGCCAGCAGCGTATCTGGACAGGTTGTAAAGGGCGACATTCAGTACTTC.